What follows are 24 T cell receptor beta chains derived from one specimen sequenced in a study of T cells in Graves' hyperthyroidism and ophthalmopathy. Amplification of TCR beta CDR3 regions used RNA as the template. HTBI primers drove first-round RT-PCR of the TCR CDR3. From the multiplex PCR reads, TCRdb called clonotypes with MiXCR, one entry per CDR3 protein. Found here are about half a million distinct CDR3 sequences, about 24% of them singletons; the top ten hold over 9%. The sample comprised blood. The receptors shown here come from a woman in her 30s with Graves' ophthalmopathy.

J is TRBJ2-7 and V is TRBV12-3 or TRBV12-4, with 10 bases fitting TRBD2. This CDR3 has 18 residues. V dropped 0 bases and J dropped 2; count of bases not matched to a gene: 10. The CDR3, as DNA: TGTGCCAGCAGTTTAGCGACGACTAGCGGGCGGATGACCTACGAGCAGTACTTC. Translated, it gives CASSLATTSGRMTYEQYF.

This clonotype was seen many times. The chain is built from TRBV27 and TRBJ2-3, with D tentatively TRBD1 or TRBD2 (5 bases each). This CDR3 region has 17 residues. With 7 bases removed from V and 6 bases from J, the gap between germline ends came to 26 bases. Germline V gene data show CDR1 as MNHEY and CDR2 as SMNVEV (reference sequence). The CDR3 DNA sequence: TGTGCCAGCAATGTAGGGTGGGGGATCACCACGAGCGATACGCAGTATTTT. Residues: CASNVGWGITTSDTQYF.

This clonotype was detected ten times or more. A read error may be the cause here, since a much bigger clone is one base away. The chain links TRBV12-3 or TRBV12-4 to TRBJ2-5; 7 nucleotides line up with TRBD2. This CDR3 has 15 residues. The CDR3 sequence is CTSSFLAEYQETQYF. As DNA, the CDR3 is TGTACCAGCAGTTTCCTAGCGGAGTACCAAGAGACCCAGTACTTC.

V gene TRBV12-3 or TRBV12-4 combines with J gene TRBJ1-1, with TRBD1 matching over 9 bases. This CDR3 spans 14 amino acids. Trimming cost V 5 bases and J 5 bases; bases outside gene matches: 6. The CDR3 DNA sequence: TGTGCCAGCAGTCAGACAGGGGGGAGGACTGAAGCTTTCTTT. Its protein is CASSQTGGRTEAFF.

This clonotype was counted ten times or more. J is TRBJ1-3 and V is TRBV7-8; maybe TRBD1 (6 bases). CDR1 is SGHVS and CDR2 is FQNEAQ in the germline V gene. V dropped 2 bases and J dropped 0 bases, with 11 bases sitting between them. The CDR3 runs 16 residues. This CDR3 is CASSLQGFPSGNTIYF. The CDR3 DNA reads TGTGCCAGCAGCTTACAGGGGTTCCCCTCTGGAAACACCATATATTTT. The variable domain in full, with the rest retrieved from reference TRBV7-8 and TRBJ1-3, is GAGVSQSPRYKVAKRGQDVALRCDPISGHVSLFWYQQALGQGPEFLTYFQNEAQLDKSGLPSDRFFAERPEGSVSTLKIQRTQQEDSAVYLCASSLQGFPSGNTIYFGEGSWLTVV.

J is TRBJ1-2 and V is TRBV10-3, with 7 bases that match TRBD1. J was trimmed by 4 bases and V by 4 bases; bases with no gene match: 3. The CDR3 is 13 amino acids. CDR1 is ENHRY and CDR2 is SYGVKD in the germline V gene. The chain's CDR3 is CAISAGTAYGYTF. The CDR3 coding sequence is TGTGCCATCAGTGCCGGGACAGCCTATGGCTACACCTTC.

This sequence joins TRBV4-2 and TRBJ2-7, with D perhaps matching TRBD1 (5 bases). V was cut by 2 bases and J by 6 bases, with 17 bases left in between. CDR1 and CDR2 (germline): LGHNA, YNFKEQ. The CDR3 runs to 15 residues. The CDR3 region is CASSQPPAGLSEQYF. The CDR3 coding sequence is TGTGCCAGCAGCCAACCCCCGGCAGGGCTTTCCGAGCAGTACTTC.

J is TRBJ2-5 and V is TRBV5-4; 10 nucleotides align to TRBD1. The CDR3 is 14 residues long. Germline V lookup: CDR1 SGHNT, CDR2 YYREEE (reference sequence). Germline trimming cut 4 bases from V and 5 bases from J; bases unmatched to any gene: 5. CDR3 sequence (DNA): TGTGCCAGCAGCGAGACAGGGGGCGTCGAGACCCAGTACTTC. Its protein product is CASSETGGVETQYF.

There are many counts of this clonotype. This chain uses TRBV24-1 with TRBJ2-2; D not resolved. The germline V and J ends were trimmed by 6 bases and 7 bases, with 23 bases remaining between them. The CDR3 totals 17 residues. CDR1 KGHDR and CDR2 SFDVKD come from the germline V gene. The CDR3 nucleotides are TGTGCCACCAGTCCCCACTCCGTGGCTACGGGCGTCGGGGAGCTGTTTTTT. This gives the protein CATSPHSVATGVGELFF.

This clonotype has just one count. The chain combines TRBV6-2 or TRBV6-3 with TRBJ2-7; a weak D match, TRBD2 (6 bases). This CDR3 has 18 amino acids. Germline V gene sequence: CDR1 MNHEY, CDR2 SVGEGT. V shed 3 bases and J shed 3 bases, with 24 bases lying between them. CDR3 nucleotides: TGTGCCAGCAGTTATGAGATAGCGGATGCTCAGTGGGTCTACGAGCAGTACTTC. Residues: CASSYEIADAQWVYEQYF.

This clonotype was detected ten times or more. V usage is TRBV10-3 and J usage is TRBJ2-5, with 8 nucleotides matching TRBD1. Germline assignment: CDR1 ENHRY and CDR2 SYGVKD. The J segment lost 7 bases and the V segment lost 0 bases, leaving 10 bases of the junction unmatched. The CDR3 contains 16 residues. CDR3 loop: CAISESGQGERGTQYF. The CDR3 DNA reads TGTGCCATCAGTGAGTCCGGACAGGGAGAGAGGGGGACCCAGTACTTC.

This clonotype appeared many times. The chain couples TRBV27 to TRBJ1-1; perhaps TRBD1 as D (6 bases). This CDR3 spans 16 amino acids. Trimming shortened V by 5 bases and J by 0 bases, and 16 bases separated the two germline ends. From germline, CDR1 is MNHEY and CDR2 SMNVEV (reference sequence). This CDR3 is CASSKPGQTLNTEAFF. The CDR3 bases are TGTGCCAGCAGTAAGCCGGGACAAACATTGAACACTGAAGCTTTCTTT.

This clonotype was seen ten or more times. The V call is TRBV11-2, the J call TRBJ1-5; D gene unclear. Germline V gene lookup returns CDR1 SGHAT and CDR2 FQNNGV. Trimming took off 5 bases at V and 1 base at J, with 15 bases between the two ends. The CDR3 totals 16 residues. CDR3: CASSLPPYMSNQPQHF. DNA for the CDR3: TGTGCCAGCAGCCTCCCCCCGTACATGAGCAATCAGCCCCAGCATTTT.

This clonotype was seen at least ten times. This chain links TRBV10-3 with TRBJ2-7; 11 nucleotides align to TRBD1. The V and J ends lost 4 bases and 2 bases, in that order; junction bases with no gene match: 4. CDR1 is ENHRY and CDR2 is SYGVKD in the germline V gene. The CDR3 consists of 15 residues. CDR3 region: CAISGQGQGAYEQYF. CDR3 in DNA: TGTGCCATCAGTGGACAGGGACAGGGGGCCTACGAGCAGTACTTC.

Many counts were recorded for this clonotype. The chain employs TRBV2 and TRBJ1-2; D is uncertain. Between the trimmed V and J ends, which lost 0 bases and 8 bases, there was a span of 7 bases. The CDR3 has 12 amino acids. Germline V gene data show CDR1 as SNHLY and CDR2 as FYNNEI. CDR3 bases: TGTGCCAGCAGTGAAGCACTCTACGGCTACACCTTC. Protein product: CASSEALYGYTF.

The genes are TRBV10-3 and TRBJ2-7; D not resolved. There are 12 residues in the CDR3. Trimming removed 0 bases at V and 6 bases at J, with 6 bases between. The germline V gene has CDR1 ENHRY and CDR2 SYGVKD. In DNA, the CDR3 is TGTGCCATCAGTGAGTCGTACCGCGAGCAGTACTTC. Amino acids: CAISESYREQYF.

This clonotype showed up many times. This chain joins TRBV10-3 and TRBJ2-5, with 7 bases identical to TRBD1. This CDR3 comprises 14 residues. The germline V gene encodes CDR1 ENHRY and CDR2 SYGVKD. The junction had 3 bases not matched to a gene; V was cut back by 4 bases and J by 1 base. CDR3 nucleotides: TGTGCCATCAGTGTCCGACAGGGCCAAGAGACCCAGTACTTC. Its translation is CAISVRQGQETQYF.

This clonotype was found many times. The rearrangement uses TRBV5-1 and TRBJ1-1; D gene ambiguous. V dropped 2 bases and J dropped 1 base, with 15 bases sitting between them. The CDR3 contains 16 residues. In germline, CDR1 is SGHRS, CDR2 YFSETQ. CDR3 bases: TGCGCCAGCAGCTTAGAGGCTGAGGGCTGGAACACTGAAGCTTTCTTT. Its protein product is CASSLEAEGWNTEAFF.

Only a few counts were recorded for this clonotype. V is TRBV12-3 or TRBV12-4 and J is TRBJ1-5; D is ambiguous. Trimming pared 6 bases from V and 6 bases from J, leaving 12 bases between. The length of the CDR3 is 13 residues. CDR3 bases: TGTGCCAGCAGCAAGACTTTGGGTCAGCCCCAGCATTTT. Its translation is CASSKTLGQPQHF.

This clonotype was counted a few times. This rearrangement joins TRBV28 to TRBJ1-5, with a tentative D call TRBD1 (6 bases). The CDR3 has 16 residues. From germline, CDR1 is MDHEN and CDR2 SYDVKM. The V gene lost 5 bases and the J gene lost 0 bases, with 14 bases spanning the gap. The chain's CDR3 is CASSPWRTDSNQPQHF. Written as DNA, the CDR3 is TGTGCCAGCAGTCCCTGGAGGACAGATAGCAATCAGCCCCAGCATTTT.

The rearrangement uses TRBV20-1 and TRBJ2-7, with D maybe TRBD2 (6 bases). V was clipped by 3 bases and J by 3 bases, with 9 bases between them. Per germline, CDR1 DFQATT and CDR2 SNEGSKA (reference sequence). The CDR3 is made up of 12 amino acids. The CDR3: CSARQGGYEQYF. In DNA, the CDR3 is TGCAGTGCTAGGCAGGGAGGCTACGAGCAGTACTTC.

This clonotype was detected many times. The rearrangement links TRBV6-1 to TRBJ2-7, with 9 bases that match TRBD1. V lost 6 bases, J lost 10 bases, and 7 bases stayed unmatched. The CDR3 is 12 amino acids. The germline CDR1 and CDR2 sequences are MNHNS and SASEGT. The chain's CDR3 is CASRPGQGNQYF. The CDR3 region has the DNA TGTGCCAGCAGACCGGGACAGGGAAATCAGTACTTC.

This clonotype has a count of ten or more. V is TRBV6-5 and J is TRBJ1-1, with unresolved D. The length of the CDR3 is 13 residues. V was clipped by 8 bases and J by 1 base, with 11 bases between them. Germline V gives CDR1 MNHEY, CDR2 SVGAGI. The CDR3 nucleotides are TGTGCCAGCCAACTTCGGCAGAACACTGAAGCTTTCTTT. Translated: CASQLRQNTEAFF.

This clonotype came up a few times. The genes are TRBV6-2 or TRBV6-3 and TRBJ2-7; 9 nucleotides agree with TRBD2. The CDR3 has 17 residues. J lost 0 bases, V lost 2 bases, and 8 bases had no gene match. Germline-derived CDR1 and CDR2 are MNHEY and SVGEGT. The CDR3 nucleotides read TGTGCCAGCAGTTACCGCCTGGCGGGAGGGGGCTCCTACGAGCAGTACTTC. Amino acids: CASSYRLAGGGSYEQYF.